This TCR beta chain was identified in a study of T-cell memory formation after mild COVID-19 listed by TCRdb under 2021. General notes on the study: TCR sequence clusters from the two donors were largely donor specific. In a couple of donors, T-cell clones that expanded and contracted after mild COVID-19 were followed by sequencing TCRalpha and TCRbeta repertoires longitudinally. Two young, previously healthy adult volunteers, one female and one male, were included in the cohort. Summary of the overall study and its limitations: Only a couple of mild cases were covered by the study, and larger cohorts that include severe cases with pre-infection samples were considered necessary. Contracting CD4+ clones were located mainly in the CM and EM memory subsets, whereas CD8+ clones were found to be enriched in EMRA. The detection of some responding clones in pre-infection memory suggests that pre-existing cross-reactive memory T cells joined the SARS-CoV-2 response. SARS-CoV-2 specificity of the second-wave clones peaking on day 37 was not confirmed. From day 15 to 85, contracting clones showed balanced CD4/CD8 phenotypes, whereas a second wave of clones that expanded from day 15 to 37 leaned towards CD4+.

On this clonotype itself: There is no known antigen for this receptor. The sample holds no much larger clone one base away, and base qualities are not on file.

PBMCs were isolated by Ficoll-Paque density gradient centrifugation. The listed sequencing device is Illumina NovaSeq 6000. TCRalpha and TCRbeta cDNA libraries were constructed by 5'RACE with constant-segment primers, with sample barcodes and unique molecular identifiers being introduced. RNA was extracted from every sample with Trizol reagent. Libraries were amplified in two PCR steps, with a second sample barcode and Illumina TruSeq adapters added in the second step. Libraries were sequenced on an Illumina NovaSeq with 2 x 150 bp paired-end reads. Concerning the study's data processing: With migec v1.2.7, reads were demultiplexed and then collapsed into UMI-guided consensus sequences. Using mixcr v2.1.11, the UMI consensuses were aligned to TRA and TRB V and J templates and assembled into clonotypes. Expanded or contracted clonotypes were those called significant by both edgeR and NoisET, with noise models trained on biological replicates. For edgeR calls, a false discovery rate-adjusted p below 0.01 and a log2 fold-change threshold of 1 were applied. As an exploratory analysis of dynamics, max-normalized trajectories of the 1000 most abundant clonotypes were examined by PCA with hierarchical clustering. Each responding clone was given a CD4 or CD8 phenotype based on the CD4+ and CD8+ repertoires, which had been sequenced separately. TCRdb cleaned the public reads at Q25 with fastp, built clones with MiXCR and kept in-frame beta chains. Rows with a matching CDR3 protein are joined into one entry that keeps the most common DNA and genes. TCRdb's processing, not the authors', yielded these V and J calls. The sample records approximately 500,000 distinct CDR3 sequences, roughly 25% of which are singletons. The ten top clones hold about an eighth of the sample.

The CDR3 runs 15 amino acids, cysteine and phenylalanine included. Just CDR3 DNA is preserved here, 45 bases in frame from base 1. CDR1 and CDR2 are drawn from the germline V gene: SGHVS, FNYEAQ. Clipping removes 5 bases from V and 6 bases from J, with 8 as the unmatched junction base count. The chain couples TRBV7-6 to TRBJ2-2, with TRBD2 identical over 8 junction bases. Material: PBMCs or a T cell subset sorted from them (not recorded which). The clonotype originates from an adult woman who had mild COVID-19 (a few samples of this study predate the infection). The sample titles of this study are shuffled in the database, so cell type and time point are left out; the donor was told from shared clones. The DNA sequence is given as TGTGCCAGCAGCCCAGCGGGGGCCCCACCCGGGGAGCTGTTTTTT. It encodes CASSPAGAPPGELFF.